The 8 T cell receptor beta chains presented below share a single source sample, sequenced in a study of blood T cells in healthy people across ages. Using a J-beta primer mix together with a sample-barcoded 5' primer, a second PCR was run for about 6 to 12 cycles. TCRdb called the 5' RACE reads again in MiXCR, with one record for every CDR3 protein. The sample carries 800,000 to 1,300,000 distinct CDR3 sequences, approximately 25% recorded once. This same sample was also part of a study on T cells of mothers and their children.

Sequenced material: blood. These receptors were obtained from a girl under 10 years old in good health.

The chain joins TRBV5-1 to TRBJ1-2; D is undetermined. In germline, CDR1 is SGHRS, CDR2 YFSETQ. V shed 4 bases and J shed 8 bases, with 15 bases lying between them. The CDR3 sequence is 13 residues long. CDR3 sequence (DNA): TGCGCCAGCAGCCCTCGACGGGGAGAAGGCTACACCTTC. It is translated as CASSPRRGEGYTF. Using reference TRBV5-1 and TRBJ1-2 for the parts outside the CDR3, the full variable domain is KAGVTQTPRYLIKTRGQQVTLSCSPISGHRSVSWYQQTPGQGLQFLFEYFSETQRNKGNFPGRFSGRQFSNSRSEMNVSTLELGDSALYLCASSPRRGEGYTFGSGTRLTVV.

There are a few counts of this clonotype. The chain uses TRBV5-1 and TRBJ2-5; 12 bases agree with TRBD1. The germline CDR1 and CDR2 sequences are SGHRS and YFSETQ. V dropped 2 bases and J dropped 11; count of bases not matched to a gene: 10. The CDR3 sequence is 15 residues long. CDR3 DNA sequence: TGCGCCAGCAGCTTATCGGGACAGGGGGCAGATGAGCAGTACTTC. It codes for CASSLSGQGADEQYF.

The rearrangement joins TRBV7-9 to TRBJ1-1, with no clear D. Trimming pared 4 bases from V and 3 bases from J, leaving 9 bases between. In germline, CDR1 is SEHNR, CDR2 FQNEAQ (reference sequence). The length of the CDR3 is 13 residues. CDR3 nucleotides: TGTGCCAGCAGCTCAAGGAGGCACACTGAAGCTTTCTTT. Translating it yields CASSSRRHTEAFF.

Only a few counts were recorded for this clonotype. The chain combines TRBV28 with TRBJ1-3; D unresolved. The CDR3 totals 16 residues. The germline V gene has CDR1 MDHEN and CDR2 SYDVKM. V was cut by 6 bases and J by 4 bases, with 19 bases left in between. CDR3 loop: CASSLNVGGTGNTIYF. CDR3 nucleotides: TGTGCCAGCAGCCTTAACGTGGGTGGAACAGGAAACACCATATATTTT. The full variable domain, completed using reference TRBV28 and TRBJ1-3, is DVKVTQSSRYLVKRTGEKVFLECVQDMDHENMFWYRQDPGLGLRLIYFSYDVKMKEKGDIPEGYSVSREKKERFSLILESASTNQTSMYLCASSLNVGGTGNTIYFGEGSWLTVV.

J is TRBJ2-1 and V is TRBV7-9; 8 bases match TRBD2. Per the germline V gene, CDR1 is SEHNR and CDR2 is FQNEAQ (reference sequence). This CDR3 has 16 residues. With V trimmed by 4 bases and J by 9 bases, 14 bases remained unmatched. CDR3 coding DNA: TGTGCCAGCAGCTCAGAAGGAAGTGCGAGCGGGAGTGAGCAGTTCTTC. Protein: CASSSEGSASGSEQFF.

This clonotype was seen a handful of times. The J gene is TRBJ1-4, the V gene TRBV2; no clear D gene. Germline V gives CDR1 SNHLY, CDR2 FYNNEI. V was clipped by 6 bases and J by 8 bases, with 19 bases between them. The CDR3 spans 15 residues. As DNA, the CDR3 is TGTGCCAGCAGGGAGACGGTCATATCGGTAGAAAAACTGTTTTTT. It yields the protein CASRETVISVEKLFF.

The V call is TRBV10-3, the J call TRBJ2-7, with 7 bases that match TRBD1. The end of the DNA is better explained by TRBJ2-1, so the J call may be wrong. Germline CDR1 ENHRY, CDR2 SYGVKD. This CDR3 contains 14 residues. The CDR3 here is CAIRPGQISDEQFF. CDR3 nucleotide sequence: TGTGCCATCAGACCGGGACAGATAAGTGATGAGCAGTTCTTC.

The chain employs TRBV9 and TRBJ2-7; 10 nucleotides match TRBD1. V dropped 3 bases and J dropped 0; count of bases not matched to a gene: 12. This CDR3 comprises 18 residues. From germline, CDR1 is SGDLS and CDR2 YYNGEE. The CDR3, as DNA: TGTGCCAGCAGCGGGGGTGGACAGGGGGGTATTTTCTCCTACGAGCAGTACTTC. Protein sequence: CASSGGGQGGIFSYEQYF. The full variable domain, completed using reference TRBV9 and TRBJ2-7, is DSGVTQTPKHLITATGQRVTLRCSPRSGDLSVYWYQQSLDQGLQFLIQYYNGEERAKGNILERFSAQQFPDLHSELNLSSLELGDSALYFCASSGGGQGGIFSYEQYFGPGTRLTVT.